These 22 T cell receptor beta chains were all obtained from the same sample, sequenced in a study of shared T cell receptors in the human thymus. Libraries were prepared by immunoSEQ multiplex PCR; TCRdb keeps only in-frame clonotypes and omits some of them. The data contain roughly 710,000 clones, 80% to 90% of them seen just once; the ten biggest clones take up 0.008% to 0.011%. The same sample was also used in a study of human thymus T cells.

The sample taken for sequencing was thymocytes. All receptors come from a girl under three years old with a congenital heart defect.

J is TRBJ1-1 and V is TRBV19; D unclear. V lost 5 bases to trimming and J lost 10 bases, with 23 bases between them. This CDR3 spans 15 amino acids. Looked up from germline, CDR1 is LNHDA and CDR2 is SQIVND (reference sequence). The CDR3 DNA is TGTGCCAGTAGTTCCAAATACAACGAAACCCCCCGAGCTTTCTTT. This encodes CASSSKYNETPRAFF. Filled out from reference TRBV19 and TRBJ1-1, the complete variable domain reads DGGITQSPKYLFRKEGQNVTLSCEQNLNHDAMYWYRQDPGQGLRLIYYSQIVNDFQKGDIAEGYSVSREKKESFPLTVTSAQKNPTAFYLCASSSKYNETPRAFFGQGTRLTVV.

The V and J genes are TRBV15 and TRBJ1-6, with 10 bases aligning to TRBD1. The J segment lost 8 bases and the V segment lost 0 bases, leaving 19 bases of the junction unmatched. Germline CDR1 reads LNHNV; CDR2 reads YYDKDF (reference sequence). CDR3 size: 21 residues. CDR3 amino acids: CATSRDQGGQGNVKSDSPLHF. The CDR3 nucleotides are TGTGCCACCAGCAGAGATCAGGGGGGACAGGGGAATGTCAAGAGTGATTCACCCCTCCACTTT.

About this clone: Within the sample, other DNA sequences also encode this same CDR3. This chain links TRBV20-1 with TRBJ1-2; D is undetermined. Trimming removed 6 bases from V and 5 bases from J, with 4 bases in between. The germline V gene encodes CDR1 DFQATT and CDR2 SNEGSKA (reference sequence). The CDR3 contains 9 residues. In nucleotides, the CDR3 is TGCAGTGCGCGGTATGGCTACACCTTC. This encodes CSARYGYTF.

This chain connects TRBV19 to TRBJ1-2; 7 nucleotides line up with TRBD1. V shed 5 bases and J 4 bases; nucleotides not matched to a gene: 13. Germline CDR1 LNHDA, CDR2 SQIVND (reference sequence). There are 16 residues in the CDR3. The CDR3 DNA reads TGTGCCAGTAGTGATCCCCCTTCGACAGGGCTCTATGGCTACACCTTC. This gives the protein CASSDPPSTGLYGYTF.

The gene calls are TRBV5-4 and TRBJ1-1, with D tentatively TRBD1 (5 bases). The V and J ends lost 0 bases and 2 bases respectively, with 17 bases between them. Germline assignment: CDR1 SGHNT and CDR2 YYREEE (reference sequence). The CDR3 spans 17 residues. CDR3 amino acids: CASSLGNGAHSNTEAFF. The CDR3 bases are TGTGCCAGCAGCTTGGGCAATGGGGCACATTCAAACACTGAAGCTTTCTTT.

The count of this clone is one. This rearrangement joins TRBV7-6 to TRBJ1-1, with no clear D. This CDR3 has 16 amino acids. Deletions cut 5 bases from V and 1 base from J, with 17 bases between. Germline CDR1 SGHVS, CDR2 FNYEAQ. This chain's CDR3 is CASSLCTSRENTEAFF. CDR3 nucleotides: TGTGCCAGCAGCCTCTGCACTTCCCGGGAGAACACTGAAGCTTTCTTT.

The chain's CDR3 is CASSIGPGPNAEAFF. The CDR3, as DNA: TGTGCCAGTAGTATAGGGCCAGGGCCAAACGCTGAAGCTTTCTTT. This chain links TRBV19 with TRBJ1-1, with D perhaps TRBD1 (5 bases). The V end lost 1 base, the J end lost 6 bases, and 15 bases lay between the germline ends. Germline CDR1 reads LNHDA; CDR2 reads SQIVND (reference sequence). The CDR3 covers 15 residues. Using reference TRBV19 and TRBJ1-1 for the parts outside the CDR3, the full variable domain is DGGITQSPKYLFRKEGQNVTLSCEQNLNHDAMYWYRQDPGQGLRLIYYSQIVNDFQKGDIAEGYSVSREKKESFPLTVTSAQKNPTAFYLCASSIGPGPNAEAFFGQGTRLTVV.

The rearrangement joins TRBV5-5 to TRBJ1-1; D is perhaps TRBD1 (6 bases). Germline V gene lookup returns CDR1 SGHKS and CDR2 YYEKEE (reference sequence). The V end was cut by 3 bases, the J end by 0 bases, with 9 bases between. This CDR3 contains 14 residues. The chain's CDR3 is CASSSGQLNTEAFF. DNA for the CDR3: TGTGCCAGCAGCTCCGGACAGTTGAACACTGAAGCTTTCTTT.

This chain uses TRBV7-8 with TRBJ2-2; D might be TRBD1 (5 bases). The CDR3 sequence is 14 residues long. Per germline, CDR1 SGHVS and CDR2 FQNEAQ. The V and J ends lost 0 bases and 6 bases respectively, with 8 bases between them. The CDR3 bases are TGTGCCAGCAGCTTAGCGTCGACAGCCGGGGAGCTGTTTTTT. It specifies CASSLASTAGELFF.

V usage is TRBV28 and J usage is TRBJ1-2, with TRBD1 identical over 9 bases. Germline loops: CDR1 MDHEN, CDR2 SYDVKM. Trimming cost V 3 bases and J 0 bases; bases outside gene matches: 11. This CDR3 region has 18 residues. The DNA for the CDR3 is TGTGCCAGCAGTTTTATAAGGGACAGGGAGGGCCCTAACTATGGCTACACCTTC. Residues: CASSFIRDREGPNYGYTF.

On this clone: The same CDR3 is also encoded by other DNA sequences in this sample. The rearrangement joins TRBV19 to TRBJ1-6; the match to TRBD1 covers 7 bases. The CDR3 has 17 residues. Germline V gene data show CDR1 as LNHDA and CDR2 as SQIVND (reference sequence). V was clipped by 6 bases and J by 0 bases; unmatched bases: 8. CDR3 sequence reads: CASSLGQPSSYNSPLHF. CDR3 sequence (DNA): TGTGCCAGTAGCCTGGGACAGCCAAGCTCCTATAATTCACCCCTCCACTTT.

The V gene is TRBV14, the J gene TRBJ1-1; possible D gene TRBD1, 6 bases. The germline V gene has CDR1 SGHDN and CDR2 FVKESK. This CDR3 region has 17 residues. V dropped 3 bases and J dropped 4 bases, with 21 bases sitting between them. In DNA form, the CDR3 reads TGTGCCAGCAGCCAGATGGCCCCCAGCAGGGGTGGCACTGAAGCTTTCTTT. It translates to CASSQMAPSRGGTEAFF. Variable domain in full (rest from reference TRBV14 and TRBJ1-1): EAGVTQFPSHSVIEKGQTVTLRCDPISGHDNLYWYRRVMGKEIKFLLHFVKESKQDESGMPNNRFLAERTGGTYSTLKVQPAELEDSGVYFCASSQMAPSRGGTEAFFGQGTRLTVV.

The chain carries TRBV4-3 and TRBJ2-2; D might be TRBD1 (5 bases). Trimming cost V 0 bases and J 4 bases, with 15 bases left between them. The CDR3 extends over 17 amino acids. Germline V CDR1 and CDR2: LGHNA, YSLEER. DNA of the CDR3: TGCGCCAGCAGCCAAGAGGGGCAACCCGACTTCACCGGGGAGCTGTTTTTT. Translating gives CASSQEGQPDFTGELFF.

The V call is TRBV11-2, the J call TRBJ1-1; D gene unclear. The CDR3 covers 14 residues. Trimming left V 5 bases short and J 3 bases short, with 13 bases between. Germline CDR1 and CDR2: SGHAT and FQNNGV. The CDR3 here is CASSLPGTDTEAFF. Here the CDR3 DNA reads TGTGCCAGCAGCCTCCCAGGAACGGACACTGAAGCTTTCTTT.

The gene calls are TRBV5-1 and TRBJ1-2; D may be TRBD1 (6 bases). CDR1 SGHRS and CDR2 YFSETQ come from the germline V gene. The CDR3 spans 15 residues. Trimming took off 0 bases at V and 8 bases at J, with 17 bases between the two ends. CDR3 sequence reads: CASSLDRRGAKGYTF. In DNA form, the CDR3 reads TGCGCCAGCAGCTTGGACCGCCGGGGGGCTAAAGGCTACACCTTC.

This clone was seen a single time. The rearrangement uses TRBV5-6 and TRBJ2-5; TRBD2 might be the D (5 bases). Germline V gene lookup returns CDR1 SGHDT and CDR2 YYEEEE. CDR3 length: 14 amino acids. V lost 1 base, J lost 3 bases, and 10 bases lay in between. DNA of the CDR3: TGTGCCAGCAGCTTGCAGACGGAGGAAGAGACCCAGTACTTC. Translation gives CASSLQTEEETQYF.

This clone appeared a few times. The chain couples TRBV19 to TRBJ1-2; 8 nucleotides align to TRBD1. In germline, CDR1 is LNHDA, CDR2 SQIVND (reference sequence). The CDR3 spans 17 residues. Trimming cost V 0 bases and J 6 bases; bases outside gene matches: 12. CDR3 sequence (DNA): TGTGCCAGTAGTATAGAAAGACAGGGGCCTCCACCTCATGGCTACACCTTC. Amino acids: CASSIERQGPPPHGYTF. Using reference TRBV19 and TRBJ1-2 for the parts outside the CDR3, the full variable domain is DGGITQSPKYLFRKEGQNVTLSCEQNLNHDAMYWYRQDPGQGLRLIYYSQIVNDFQKGDIAEGYSVSREKKESFPLTVTSAQKNPTAFYLCASSIERQGPPPHGYTFGSGTRLTVV.

V gene TRBV13 combines with J gene TRBJ2-7; weak D call: TRBD1 (6 bases). Trimming stripped 0 bases from V and 2 bases from J, with 11 bases between. The CDR3 extends over 15 amino acids. Germline CDR1 and CDR2: PRHDT and FYEKMQ (reference sequence). The CDR3 region has the DNA TGTGCCAGCAGCTTAGGACAGGGAGACCCCTACGAGCAGTACTTC. Its protein product is CASSLGQGDPYEQYF.

This clone came up once. V gene TRBV19 combines with J gene TRBJ1-5; the D gene is possibly TRBD1 (5 bases). The CDR3 totals 15 residues. With 9 bases removed from V and 3 bases from J, the gap between germline ends came to 18 bases. Germline V CDR1 and CDR2: LNHDA, SQIVND (reference sequence). The CDR3 bases are TGTGCCAGCGACCCGAAAACAGGAACCAATCAGCCCCAGCATTTT. It specifies CASDPKTGTNQPQHF.

The chain uses TRBV15 and TRBJ1-2; 9 bases align to TRBD1. The CDR3 length is 15 residues. Germline CDR1 and CDR2: LNHNV and YYDKDF (reference sequence). V was clipped by 4 bases and J by 3 bases; unmatched bases: 6. CDR3 sequence: CATSKPDRGHYGYTF. The CDR3 bases are TGTGCCACCAGCAAACCGGACAGGGGCCACTATGGCTACACCTTC.

The chain recombines TRBV27 with TRBJ1-3; D is ambiguous. V dropped 5 bases and J dropped 4 bases, with 18 bases sitting between them. CDR3 size: 16 residues. Germline CDR1 MNHEY, CDR2 SMNVEV (reference sequence). In DNA, the CDR3 is TGTGCCAGCAGTCCCTCGGGGTGGTCATCCGGAAACACCATATATTTT. This sequence encodes CASSPSGWSSGNTIYF.

The chain combines TRBV9 with TRBJ2-6; the match to TRBD1 covers 7 bases. Germline values: CDR1 SGDLS, CDR2 YYNGEE. J was trimmed by 0 bases and V by 4 bases; bases with no gene match: 10. There are 18 residues in the CDR3. The CDR3 coding sequence is TGTGCCAGCAGCACCCGGGACAGCTTTGACTCTGGGGCCAACGTCCTGACTTTC. Protein sequence: CASSTRDSFDSGANVLTF.